This passage covers 16 T cell receptor beta chains from one sample sequenced in a study of shared clonotypes between healthy human individuals. Profiling relied on immunoSEQ multiplex PCR, and the TCRdb table lists in-frame clones only, not all of them. This table has a few million clones, roughly 92% appearing once. Sample: naive CD4+ T cells sorted from blood. Noted subset: CD45RA+ positively selected. All receptors derive from a man between 18 and 29 years old in good health.

V usage is TRBV11-2 and J usage is TRBJ2-7; 14 nucleotides match TRBD2. V lost 5 bases and J lost 6; bases outside the gene matches: 6. Germline-derived CDR1 and CDR2 are SGHAT and FQNNGV. This CDR3 has 15 amino acids. Here the CDR3 reads CASSPTSGREGEQYF. In DNA form, the CDR3 reads TGTGCCAGCAGCCCGACTAGCGGGAGGGAAGGCGAGCAGTACTTC.

V gene TRBV7-6 combines with J gene TRBJ2-2; no reliable D call. The germline V gene has CDR1 SGHVS and CDR2 FNYEAQ. The CDR3 has 14 amino acids. V lost 0 bases and J lost 2, with 4 bases in between. The CDR3 sequence is CASSLAFNTGELFF. CDR3 nucleotide sequence: TGTGCCAGCAGCTTAGCGTTTAACACCGGGGAGCTGTTTTTT.

This rearrangement joins TRBV5-1 to TRBJ1-1; no clear D gene. The CDR3 has 15 residues. V was cut by 0 bases and J by 3 bases, with 12 bases left in between. Germline V gene sequence: CDR1 SGHRS, CDR2 YFSETQ. CDR3 protein: CASSLVAGMHTEAFF. CDR3 coding DNA: TGCGCCAGCAGCTTGGTGGCGGGGATGCACACTGAAGCTTTCTTT.

The V call is TRBV10-3, the J call TRBJ2-3; D remains unclear. The CDR3 consists of 11 residues. Germline values: CDR1 ENHRY, CDR2 SYGVKD. V was cut by 11 bases and J by 3 bases, with 9 bases left in between. The CDR3 bases are TGTGCCGCGAGAGATACAGATACGCAGTATTTT. This gives the protein CAARDTDTQYF.

With respect to this clone: Other nucleotide sequences from this sample produce the same CDR3. The rearrangement joins TRBV2 to TRBJ2-3; TRBD2 aligns across 8 bases. Germline lookup yields CDR1 SNHLY and CDR2 FYNNEI. V trimming: 9 bases; J trimming: 3 bases; junction bases outside the gene matches: 2. The CDR3 consists of 12 residues. The DNA for the CDR3 is TGTGCCAGTTCTAGCGGGACAGATACGCAGTATTTT. It encodes CASSSGTDTQYF.

The rearrangement joins TRBV5-4 to TRBJ2-4, with 8 bases lining up with TRBD2. The J segment lost 5 bases and the V segment lost 0 bases, leaving 10 bases of the junction unmatched. The CDR3 is 17 residues long. The V gene's germline CDR1 is SGHNT and CDR2 YYREEE (reference sequence). CDR3 protein: CASSLASDGRAQNIQYF. DNA of the CDR3: TGTGCCAGCAGCTTGGCCTCGGACGGGAGGGCTCAAAACATTCAGTACTTC.

The count of this clone is one. This sequence joins TRBV4-1 and TRBJ2-3; TRBD2 aligns across 9 bases. The germline V gene encodes CDR1 MGHRA and CDR2 YSYEKL. Losses at the gene ends were 1 base for V and 6 bases for J; bases not matched to a gene: 14. The CDR3 totals 18 residues. CDR3 loop: CASSQGRLGGGASDTQYF. CDR3 sequence (DNA): TGCGCCAGCAGCCAAGGCAGGCTAGGCGGGGGGGCCTCGGATACGCAGTATTTT.

The V gene is TRBV19, the J gene TRBJ2-7; TRBD2 might be the D (5 bases). CDR3 length: 14 residues. The germline V gene encodes CDR1 LNHDA and CDR2 SQIVND (reference sequence). Trimming pared 6 bases from V and 2 bases from J, leaving 14 bases between. CDR3 residues: CASSPGLITYEQYF. As DNA, the CDR3 is TGTGCCAGTAGCCCGGGGTTAATAACCTACGAGCAGTACTTC.

The V and J genes are TRBV18 and TRBJ2-5, with 8 bases matching TRBD1. Germline assignment: CDR1 KGHSH and CDR2 LQKENI. The length of the CDR3 is 14 residues. V lost 3 bases and J lost 5; bases outside the gene matches: 5. In DNA, the CDR3 is TGTGCCAGCTCACCCGGGACAGGAGCCGAGACCCAGTACTTC. Translated: CASSPGTGAETQYF.

The chain combines TRBV28 with TRBJ2-3; perhaps TRBD1 as D (5 bases). Trimming removed 4 bases at V and 1 base at J, with 6 bases between. This CDR3 is 13 amino acids long. Germline lookup yields CDR1 MDHEN and CDR2 SYDVKM. The CDR3 DNA is TGTGCCAGCAGTTGGGGCGGCACAGATACGCAGTATTTT. It specifies CASSWGGTDTQYF.

The chain combines TRBV7-8 with TRBJ2-5; TRBD1 might be the D (6 bases). Germline V gene data show CDR1 as SGHVS and CDR2 as FQNEAQ. V lost 2 bases and J 2 bases, leaving 12 bases between the germline ends. This CDR3 is built from 15 residues. Written as DNA, the CDR3 is TGTGCCAGCAGCTTATTTGACAGGTTGCAAGAGACCCAGTACTTC. This translates into CASSLFDRLQETQYF.

The chain links TRBV19 to TRBJ1-2; the D is unclear. This CDR3 is 12 amino acids long. V was cut by 5 bases and J by 8 bases, with 12 bases left in between. Germline-derived CDR1 and CDR2 are LNHDA and SQIVND (reference sequence). For the CDR3, the DNA is TGTGCCAGTAGTGACGCAATGATGGGCTACACCTTC. Its translation is CASSDAMMGYTF.

This clone occurred once. At the DNA level, this CDR3 is encoded by other sequences in the same sample as well. The chain employs TRBV5-1 and TRBJ2-3; 10 bases align to TRBD2. The V segment lost 1 base and the J segment 0 bases; nucleotides outside the gene matches: 2. The CDR3 consists of 16 residues. Germline loops: CDR1 SGHRS, CDR2 YFSETQ. CDR3: CASSLPTSGSTDTQYF. The CDR3 DNA reads as TGCGCCAGCAGCTTGCCGACTAGCGGGAGCACAGATACGCAGTATTTT.

This chain links TRBV10-2 with TRBJ1-2, with D perhaps TRBD1 (5 bases). Germline CDR1 and CDR2: WSHSY and SAAADI. The ends were cut back, 3 bases at V and 6 bases at J, with 17 bases in the middle. The CDR3 extends over 15 amino acids. The CDR3 DNA reads TGCGCCAGCAGTGAATTTTCAGGAAGGGGCGATGGCTACACCTTC. Amino acid sequence: CASSEFSGRGDGYTF.

The genes are TRBV27 and TRBJ2-2, with 8 nucleotides matching TRBD1. With V trimmed by 1 base and J by 6 bases, 7 bases remained unmatched. The germline CDR1 and CDR2 sequences are MNHEY and SMNVEV (reference sequence). This CDR3 is 16 amino acids long. CDR3 residues: CASSLFRGRGAGELFF. Here the CDR3 DNA reads TGTGCCAGCAGTTTATTCAGGGGGCGAGGAGCCGGGGAGCTGTTTTTT.

V is TRBV7-2 and J is TRBJ2-3; D ambiguous. The CDR3 runs to 15 residues. Per germline, CDR1 SGHTA and CDR2 FQGNSA. Trimming removed 1 base at V and 0 bases at J, with 8 bases between. The CDR3 reads CASSLGDGSTDTQYF. In nucleotides, the CDR3 is TGTGCCAGCAGCTTAGGTGACGGGAGCACAGATACGCAGTATTTT.